One sample yielded the 14 T cell receptor beta chains listed below, sequenced in a study of blood T cell repertoires in COVID-19. Measured with immunoSEQ multiplex PCR; TCRdb has only the in-frame clones, and not every one. The table records some 200,000 clones, roughly 88% of them present only once. Sample: peripheral blood. The source of these receptors is a woman aged 80 or older with acute or convalescent COVID-19.

This chain joins TRBV19 and TRBJ1-2; D is uncertain. The V gene lost 1 base and the J gene lost 7 bases, with 7 bases spanning the gap. The CDR3 extends over 12 amino acids. Per germline, CDR1 LNHDA and CDR2 SQIVND (reference sequence). DNA for the CDR3: TGTGCCAGTAGTATAGCCGGTGGTGGCTACACCTTC. Residues: CASSIAGGGYTF.

The chain couples TRBV18 to TRBJ1-2; TRBD1 matches at 7 bases. The CDR3 totals 14 residues. J lost 3 bases, V lost 6 bases, and 7 bases had no gene match. Germline CDR1 is KGHSH and CDR2 is LQKENI. The CDR3 is CASSPGGQYYGYTF. The CDR3 nucleotides read TGTGCCAGCTCCCCAGGGGGACAGTACTATGGCTACACCTTC.

The chain is built from TRBV11-2 and TRBJ1-1, with D hard to call. V dropped 1 base and J dropped 2 bases, with 8 bases sitting between them. The CDR3 runs 14 residues. Germline assignment: CDR1 SGHAT and CDR2 FQNNGV. The CDR3 coding sequence is TGTGCCAGCAGCTTAGCCCGGGTTAACACTGAAGCTTTCTTT. It codes for CASSLARVNTEAFF.

The rearrangement uses TRBV5-4 and TRBJ2-7; 7 positions match TRBD1. The CDR3 runs to 13 residues. The J segment lost 5 bases and the V segment lost 4 bases, leaving 6 bases of the junction unmatched. CDR1 is SGHNT and CDR2 is YYREEE in the germline V gene (reference sequence). The CDR3 region has the DNA TGTGCCAGCAGCCAGACAGGGAACCACGAGCAGTACTTC. Translating it yields CASSQTGNHEQYF.

The V call is TRBV29-1, the J call TRBJ2-1; the match to TRBD2 covers 8 bases. The V gene's germline CDR1 is SQVTM and CDR2 ANQGSEA. The V segment lost 7 bases and the J segment 3 bases; nucleotides outside the gene matches: 8. This CDR3 comprises 14 residues. The CDR3 loop is CSAEAGVLYNEQFF. CDR3 sequence (DNA): TGCAGCGCCGAAGCGGGAGTCCTCTACAATGAGCAGTTCTTC.

The gene calls are TRBV19 and TRBJ1-3; D unresolved. Germline-derived CDR1 and CDR2 are LNHDA and SQIVND (reference sequence). The CDR3 totals 17 residues. Trimming left V 7 bases short and J 2 bases short, with 21 bases between. The CDR3 spells CASNAGSGLRPGNTIYF. CDR3 in DNA: TGTGCCAGTAATGCAGGTTCCGGCCTCCGCCCTGGAAACACCATATATTTT.

V is TRBV3-1 (or the pseudogene TRBV3-2) and J is TRBJ2-5; D is undetermined. The ends were cut back, 4 bases at V and 5 bases at J, with 14 bases in the middle. Germline V lookup: CDR1 LGHDT, CDR2 YNNKEL (reference sequence). This CDR3 comprises 14 residues. CDR3 sequence: CASSLAEPLETQYF. CDR3 in DNA: TGTGCCAGCAGCCTCGCCGAGCCTTTGGAGACCCAGTACTTC.

This clone was detected once. The chain has TRBV27 and TRBJ2-6; the D gene is possibly TRBD1 (6 bases). This CDR3 spans 13 amino acids. Trimming left V 2 bases short and J 13 bases short, with 12 bases between. Germline CDR1 is MNHEY and CDR2 is SMNVEV (reference sequence). The CDR3 sequence: CASSLSPGTVLTF. The CDR3 nucleotides are TGTGCCAGCAGTTTAAGTCCCGGGACAGTCCTGACTTTC.

The chain couples TRBV7-2 to TRBJ1-1, with D uncertain. CDR1 and CDR2 from the germline V gene are SGHTA and FQGNSA. Trimming removed 0 bases at V and 4 bases at J, with 12 bases between. This CDR3 contains 15 residues. The CDR3 sequence: CASSLATRAGTEAFF. CDR3 in DNA: TGTGCCAGCAGCTTAGCGACGCGGGCGGGCACTGAAGCTTTCTTT.

The chain carries TRBV6-1 and TRBJ2-1, with 9 bases fitting TRBD2. Trimming removed 1 base from V and 3 bases from J; junction bases left unmatched: 1. CDR1 is MNHNS, CDR2 SASEGT, per germline. CDR3 length: 15 residues. The CDR3 DNA reads TGTGCCAGCAGTGAAGAAGCGGGGGGCTACAATGAGCAGTTCTTC. Encoded protein: CASSEEAGGYNEQFF.

The chain combines TRBV4-1 with TRBJ2-3; D gene ambiguous. The ends were cut back, 1 base at V and 2 bases at J, with 10 bases in the middle. The CDR3 runs to 15 residues. Germline-derived CDR1 and CDR2 are MGHRA and YSYEKL. CDR3 residues: CASSQATVLTDTQYF. The DNA for the CDR3 is TGCGCCAGCAGCCAAGCGACTGTACTCACAGATACGCAGTATTTT.

The chain combines TRBV6-2 or TRBV6-3 with TRBJ2-1; 16 nucleotides line up with TRBD2. The V segment lost 5 bases and the J segment 0 bases; nucleotides outside the gene matches: 7. The CDR3 runs 19 residues. Germline V gene sequence: CDR1 MNHEY, CDR2 SVGEGT. CDR3 sequence: CASSPHGTSGGASYNEQFF. CDR3 DNA: TGTGCCAGCAGTCCCCACGGGACTAGCGGGGGGGCCTCCTACAATGAGCAGTTCTTC.

The chain couples TRBV6-1 to TRBJ1-1; D might be TRBD1 (5 bases). The CDR3 spans 16 residues. Between the trimmed V and J ends, which lost 3 bases and 0 bases, there was a span of 14 bases. Germline V gene lookup returns CDR1 MNHNS and CDR2 SASEGT. The CDR3 protein is CASSDGGRLMNTEAFF. The CDR3 DNA reads TGTGCCAGCAGTGACGGGGGGAGGCTAATGAACACTGAAGCTTTCTTT.

This sequence joins TRBV30 and TRBJ1-4; D perhaps matches TRBD1 (5 bases). The CDR3 loop spans 15 amino acids. The germline V gene encodes CDR1 GTSNPN and CDR2 SVGIG (reference sequence). V lost 1 base, J lost 3 bases, and 12 bases lay in between. DNA of the CDR3: TGTGCCTGGAGTGGGGGCGGGGCGCCTAATGAAAAACTGTTTTTT. Its protein product is CAWSGGGAPNEKLFF.